These 14 T cell receptor beta chains originate from one sample sequenced in a study of beta chain features in type 1 diabetes. Since all of the isolated RNA was reverse transcribed, expressed TCRB transcripts were what got sequenced. Data came from immunoSEQ multiplex PCR; TCRdb stores just in-frame clones and leaves some out. In the table there are nearly 350,000 clones, approximately 10% of which are singletons. These receptors have no known antigen. Study-level results: There was a moderate but significant shortening of TCRB CDR3s in all four CD4+ subsets of Type 1 diabetes patients.

Material for sequencing was central memory CD4+ T cells from blood. The receptor source for this set is a man aged 25-45 years with type 1 diabetes.

This clone was found a few times. The genes are TRBV4-1 and TRBJ1-2, with D uncertain. The CDR3 is 15 amino acids. CDR1 MGHRA and CDR2 YSYEKL come from the germline V gene. Trimming cost V 0 bases and J 4 bases, with 12 bases left between them. Here the CDR3 DNA reads TGCGCCAGCAGCCAAGATCAGAGGCAGGCCTATGGCTACACCTTC. Its protein is CASSQDQRQAYGYTF.

The rearrangement links TRBV18 to TRBJ2-7, with D perhaps being TRBD1 or TRBD2 (5 bases each). Per germline, CDR1 KGHSH and CDR2 LQKENI. This CDR3 spans 16 amino acids. With 0 bases removed from V and 2 bases from J, the gap between germline ends came to 14 bases. The CDR3 loop is CASSPPVTGRTYEQYF. Written as DNA, the CDR3 is TGTGCCAGCTCACCACCGGTAACGGGGCGCACCTACGAGCAGTACTTC.

This clone was seen repeatedly, ten times or more. The V gene is TRBV19, the J gene TRBJ1-2, with D unresolved. Per the germline V gene, CDR1 is LNHDA and CDR2 is SQIVND (reference sequence). The CDR3 spans 13 residues. V lost 2 bases, J lost 5 bases, and 9 bases lay in between. The DNA of the CDR3 is TGTGCCAGTAGTATATACGGGAATTATGGCTACACCTTC. It specifies CASSIYGNYGYTF. The full variable domain, rest sourced from reference TRBV19 and TRBJ1-2, is DGGITQSPKYLFRKEGQNVTLSCEQNLNHDAMYWYRQDPGQGLRLIYYSQIVNDFQKGDIAEGYSVSREKKESFPLTVTSAQKNPTAFYLCASSIYGNYGYTFGSGTRLTVV.

This clone has more than one count but fewer than ten. The rearrangement links TRBV5-4 to TRBJ2-5; TRBD2 matches 7 bases. Germline-derived CDR1 and CDR2 are SGHNT and YYREEE (reference sequence). The CDR3 is made up of 16 amino acids. V shed 5 bases and J 2 bases; nucleotides not matched to a gene: 12. CDR3 amino acids: CASRSPRGVSQETQYF. Written as DNA, the CDR3 is TGTGCCAGCAGATCCCCCCGGGGGGTATCGCAAGAGACCCAGTACTTC.

The J gene is TRBJ1-2, the V gene TRBV10-3; 8 bases line up with TRBD1. The germline gives CDR1 ENHRY, CDR2 SYGVKD. The V segment lost 3 bases and the J segment 7 bases; nucleotides outside the gene matches: 10. CDR3 length: 15 amino acids. The CDR3 coding sequence is TGTGCCATCAGTGACGGACAGGGTATGCTCGGTGGCTACACCTTC. Protein product: CAISDGQGMLGGYTF.

The chain has TRBV7-8 and TRBJ2-2; unclear D gene. This CDR3 spans 12 amino acids. Trimming removed 6 bases at V and 5 bases at J, with 7 bases between. Germline CDR1 and CDR2: SGHVS and FQNEAQ. CDR3 coding DNA: TGTGCCAGCAGGGTAGAAACCGGGGAGCTGTTTTTT. This gives the protein CASRVETGELFF.

The chain's CDR3 is CASSTQQVINEQFF. In nucleotides, the CDR3 is TGTGCCAGCAGTACCCAGCAGGTTATCAATGAGCAGTTCTTC. The rearrangement uses TRBV6-5 and TRBJ2-1; D is unresolved. CDR3 size: 14 residues. Germline CDR1 MNHEY, CDR2 SVGAGI. V lost 5 bases and J 6 bases, leaving 14 bases between the germline ends.

Here the CDR3 DNA reads TGTGCCAGCAGCCGATTAGCGGGGGTTCTCCAAGAGACCCAGTACTTC. The encoded protein is CASSRLAGVLQETQYF. The chain uses TRBV2 and TRBJ2-5, with 9 bases fitting TRBD2. Germline V gives CDR1 SNHLY, CDR2 FYNNEI. V lost 6 bases and J lost 1; bases outside the gene matches: 9. CDR3 length: 16 residues.

This chain's CDR3 is CASSTRGASGYTF. CDR3 sequence (DNA): TGTGCCAGCAGCACGAGGGGGGCTAGTGGCTACACCTTC. The V gene is TRBV28, the J gene TRBJ1-2, with a tentative D call TRBD1 (6 bases). Germline CDR1 and CDR2: MDHEN and SYDVKM. CDR3 size: 13 residues. Trimming removed 6 bases from V and 7 bases from J, with 15 bases in between.

This clone showed up just a few times. The chain uses TRBV10-3 and TRBJ2-5; D possibly uses TRBD1 or TRBD2 (6 bases each). Trimming removed 4 bases from V and 1 base from J, with 10 bases in between. CDR1 ENHRY and CDR2 SYGVKD come from the germline V gene. The CDR3 is 14 residues long. The CDR3 coding sequence is TGTGCCATCAGTGTCGGGGGCCCCCAAGAGACCCAGTACTTC. It codes for CAISVGGPQETQYF.

This clone was seen repeatedly, ten times or more. The V call is TRBV7-9, the J call TRBJ2-3; possible D gene TRBD2, 7 bases. CDR1 SEHNR and CDR2 FQNEAQ come from the germline V gene (reference sequence). Trimming pared 5 bases from V and 4 bases from J, leaving 16 bases between. This CDR3 contains 15 residues. CDR3 sequence reads: CASSRPGGLPDTQYF. CDR3 nucleotides: TGTGCCAGCAGCCGACCCGGGGGGCTACCAGATACGCAGTATTTT.

This clone was observed a few times. The chain has TRBV18 and TRBJ2-7, with D maybe TRBD1 (5 bases). V shed 1 base and J shed 3 bases, with 7 bases lying between them. CDR1 is KGHSH and CDR2 is LQKENI in the germline V gene. The CDR3 has 13 residues. CDR3 region: CASSPRDSYEQYF. DNA for the CDR3: TGTGCCAGCTCACCACGAGACAGCTACGAGCAGTACTTC.

This clone was seen a handful of times. The V and J genes are TRBV14 and TRBJ2-5; a weak D match, TRBD2 (6 bases). From germline, CDR1 is SGHDN and CDR2 FVKESK. Deletions cut 4 bases from V and 0 bases from J, with 15 bases between. The CDR3 consists of 16 residues. This CDR3 reads CASSLRLGSYQETQYF. The DNA for the CDR3 is TGTGCCAGCAGCCTCCGACTAGGGTCGTACCAAGAGACCCAGTACTTC.

This clone was observed a few times. This chain uses TRBV11-2 with TRBJ2-4; tentatively, D is TRBD2 (6 bases). Looked up from germline, CDR1 is SGHAT and CDR2 is FQNNGV. V lost 5 bases and J 8 bases, leaving 13 bases between the germline ends. This CDR3 is built from 13 residues. CDR3: CASSLPGEDIQYF. The DNA of the CDR3 is TGTGCCAGCAGCCTCCCGGGGGAGGACATTCAGTACTTC.